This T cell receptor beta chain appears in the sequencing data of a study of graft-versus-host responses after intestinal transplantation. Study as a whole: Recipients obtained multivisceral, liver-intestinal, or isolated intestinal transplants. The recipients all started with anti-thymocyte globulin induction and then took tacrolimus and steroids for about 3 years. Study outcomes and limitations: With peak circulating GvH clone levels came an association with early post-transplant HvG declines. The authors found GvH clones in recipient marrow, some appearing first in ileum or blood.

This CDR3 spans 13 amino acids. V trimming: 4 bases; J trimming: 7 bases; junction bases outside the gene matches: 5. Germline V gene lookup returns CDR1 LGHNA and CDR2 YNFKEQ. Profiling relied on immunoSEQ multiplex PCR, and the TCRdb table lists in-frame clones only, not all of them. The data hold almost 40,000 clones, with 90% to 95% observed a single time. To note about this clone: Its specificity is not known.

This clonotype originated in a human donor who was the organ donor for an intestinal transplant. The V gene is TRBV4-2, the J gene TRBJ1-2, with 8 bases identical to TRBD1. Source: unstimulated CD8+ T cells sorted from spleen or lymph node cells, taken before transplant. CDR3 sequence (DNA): TGTGCCAGCAGCCCAGGGACAGGAGTTGGCTACACCTTC. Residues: CASSPGTGVGYTF.